Listed below are T cell receptor beta chains from one sample, sequenced in a study of blood T cell repertoires in COVID-19. TCRdb's copy holds only in-frame clones and misses some; the assay was immunoSEQ multiplex PCR. The sample records around 210,000 clones, 85% being singletons. Sample: peripheral blood. The receptors derive from a man aged 60-69 years with COVID-19, enrolled during active disease. The CDR3 runs from the conserved cysteine through the conserved F or W. The order of the fields is J gene, V gene, CDR3 protein.

j_gene: TRBJ2-5
v_gene: TRBV6-5
CDR3aa: CASRTPGTGQETQYF

j_gene: TRBJ2-1
v_gene: TRBV5-1
CDR3aa: CASSLRASDLPYNEQFF

j_gene: TRBJ1-2
v_gene: TRBV4-2
CDR3aa: CASSQDLGLIYTF

j_gene: TRBJ1-1
v_gene: TRBV7-6
CDR3aa: CASSSRYEAFF

j_gene: TRBJ2-7
v_gene: TRBV9
CDR3aa: CASSVETGGFYEQYF

j_gene: TRBJ1-2
v_gene: TRBV27
CDR3aa: CASSFGQRPYGYTF

j_gene: TRBJ1-1
v_gene: TRBV5-1
CDR3aa: CASSLDPRQGTTEAFF

j_gene: TRBJ1-3
v_gene: TRBV30
CDR3aa: CAWNRGTGNTIYF

j_gene: TRBJ1-2
v_gene: TRBV14
CDR3aa: CASSSNPNYGYTF

j_gene: TRBJ1-2
v_gene: TRBV28
CDR3aa: CASIANYGYTF

j_gene: TRBJ1-1
v_gene: TRBV7-8
CDR3aa: CASTLGGTEAFF

j_gene: TRBJ1-1
v_gene: TRBV19
CDR3aa: CASSIRGVDTEAFF

j_gene: TRBJ1-3
v_gene: TRBV5-6
CDR3aa: CASSLRGFSGNTIYF

j_gene: TRBJ2-1
v_gene: TRBV14
CDR3aa: CASSRLAGAYNEQFF

j_gene: TRBJ2-2
v_gene: TRBV5-6
CDR3aa: CASSLGPPGFYTGELFF

j_gene: TRBJ2-3
v_gene: TRBV4-3
CDR3aa: CASSQDFGTDTQYF

j_gene: TRBJ1-2
v_gene: TRBV6-6
CDR3aa: CASSYPVGDTGGYTF

j_gene: TRBJ2-3
v_gene: TRBV29-1
CDR3aa: CSVNGQGLADTQYF

j_gene: TRBJ2-3
v_gene: TRBV7-3
CDR3aa: CASSLAGGTDTQYF

j_gene: TRBJ1-5
v_gene: TRBV3-1/TRBV3-2
CDR3aa: CASSETQGSNQPQHF

j_gene: TRBJ1-1
v_gene: TRBV12-3/TRBV12-4
CDR3aa: CASSKRENTEAFF

j_gene: TRBJ1-1
v_gene: TRBV11-1
CDR3aa: CASSPDSMGMNTEAFF

j_gene: TRBJ1-1
v_gene: TRBV30
CDR3aa: CAWSVAGGATEAFF

j_gene: TRBJ1-5
v_gene: TRBV18
CDR3aa: CASSPKQPGQPQHF

j_gene: TRBJ1-3
v_gene: TRBV30
CDR3aa: CAWQTAVRTIYF

j_gene: TRBJ2-3
v_gene: TRBV2
CDR3aa: CASSAQTDTQYF

j_gene: TRBJ2-7
v_gene: TRBV18
CDR3aa: CASSPMQGTSYEQYF

j_gene: TRBJ1-1
v_gene: TRBV5-8
CDR3aa: CASSPGQGYDTEAFF

j_gene: TRBJ1-1
v_gene: TRBV9
CDR3aa: CASSSGSLGGTEAFF

j_gene: TRBJ1-2
v_gene: TRBV5-4
CDR3aa: CASSLWAAEGGYTF

j_gene: TRBJ1-2
v_gene: TRBV7-6
CDR3aa: CASSLGAGQAYGYTF

j_gene: TRBJ1-5
v_gene: TRBV3-1/TRBV3-2
CDR3aa: CASSQARTKNSNQPQHF

j_gene: TRBJ1-1
v_gene: TRBV5-1
CDR3aa: CASSLRGTEAFF

j_gene: TRBJ1-5
v_gene: TRBV29-1
CDR3aa: CSGGDSYQPQHF

j_gene: TRBJ2-2
v_gene: TRBV24-1
CDR3aa: CATSDNERDTGELFF

j_gene: TRBJ1-1
v_gene: TRBV3-1/TRBV3-2
CDR3aa: CASSQDPAGETEAFF

j_gene: TRBJ1-5
v_gene: TRBV18
CDR3aa: CASSPQGDQPQHF

j_gene: TRBJ1-1
v_gene: TRBV5-1
CDR3aa: CASSSLDSTNTEAFF